The 15 T cell receptor beta chains below were found in one sample sequenced in a study of neurological immune-mediated disorders. Each CDR3 protein gets one entry after TCRdb re-called the 5' RACE reads with MiXCR. The sample holds approximately 46,000 distinct CDR3 sequences; 2.5% to 3.5% are singletons and the top ten take less than 15%. Specimen: PBMCs. These receptor sequences come from a woman aged 45-60 years with multiple sclerosis.

This clonotype was observed many times. The chain recombines TRBV20-1 with TRBJ1-1; D not certain. Germline V CDR1 and CDR2: DFQATT, SNEGSKA (reference sequence). V lost 0 bases to trimming and J lost 0 bases, with 17 bases between them. CDR3 size: 17 residues. The CDR3 loop is CSARDRASVIMNTEAFF. The CDR3 DNA sequence: TGCAGTGCTAGAGATCGGGCTTCCGTTATAATGAACACTGAAGCTTTCTTT.

This clonotype was found many times. The rearrangement uses TRBV20-1 and TRBJ2-7; D remains unclear. The CDR3 totals 13 residues. Germline V gene sequence: CDR1 DFQATT, CDR2 SNEGSKA (reference sequence). With 0 bases removed from V and 10 bases from J, the gap between germline ends came to 16 bases. The CDR3 nucleotides read TGCAGTGCTAGAGATCGGATTGATGGCGCTCAGTACGTC. It is translated as CSARDRIDGAQYV.

This clonotype was counted at least ten times. V is TRBV5-1 and J is TRBJ1-5; D gene unclear. V was trimmed by 4 bases and J by 0 bases, leaving 11 bases between them. The V gene's germline CDR1 is SGHRS and CDR2 YFSETQ. CDR3 length: 15 residues. CDR3 region: CASSTDPNSNQPQHF. The DNA for the CDR3 is TGCGCCAGCAGCACGGACCCCAATAGCAATCAGCCCCAGCATTTT.

This clonotype was detected many times. The chain uses TRBV5-1 and TRBJ2-1; 8 nucleotides line up with TRBD2. The CDR3 runs 14 residues. V dropped 2 bases and J dropped 8; count of bases not matched to a gene: 6. Germline lookup yields CDR1 SGHRS and CDR2 YFSETQ. This CDR3 is CASSLTSGGYEQFF. The CDR3 region has the DNA TGCGCCAGCAGCTTAACTAGCGGAGGGTATGAGCAGTTCTTC.

This clonotype was detected ten times or more. V and J are TRBV2 and TRBJ1-5, with D perhaps TRBD1 (5 bases). The V end lost 2 bases, the J end lost 6 bases, and 8 bases lay between the germline ends. Germline V gene lookup returns CDR1 SNHLY and CDR2 FYNNEI. The CDR3 length is 13 residues. CDR3 loop: CASSERGGQPQHF. CDR3 DNA sequence: TGTGCCAGCAGTGAAAGGGGTGGTCAGCCCCAGCATTTT.

This clonotype was seen many times. The V call is TRBV4-2, the J call TRBJ2-1; 11 bases fit TRBD2. The germline V gene has CDR1 LGHNA and CDR2 YNFKEQ. With 4 bases clipped from V and 0 bases from J, the junction kept 2 bases outside the gene matches. The CDR3 totals 16 residues. This chain's CDR3 is CASSRTSGGSYNEQFF. CDR3 nucleotides: TGTGCCAGCAGCCGAACTAGCGGGGGCTCCTACAATGAGCAGTTCTTC.

The table lists this clonotype with many counts. The J gene is TRBJ2-7, the V gene TRBV27; 8 bases agree with TRBD2. Losses at the gene ends were 3 bases for V and 5 bases for J; bases not matched to a gene: 6. The germline gives CDR1 MNHEY, CDR2 SMNVEV (reference sequence). The length of the CDR3 is 14 residues. DNA of the CDR3: TGTGCCAGCAGTTTGAGCGGGAGTATGGACGAGCAGTACTTC. As protein: CASSLSGSMDEQYF.

This clonotype was counted at least ten times. V is TRBV11-2 and J is TRBJ1-1; no clear D. Germline CDR1 SGHAT, CDR2 FQNNGV. Between the trimmed V and J ends, which lost 5 bases and 3 bases, there was a span of 10 bases. This CDR3 spans 13 amino acids. The CDR3 spells CASSPDGHTEAFF. For the CDR3, the DNA is TGTGCCAGCAGCCCGGACGGCCACACTGAAGCTTTCTTT.

This clonotype was detected many times. The chain links TRBV14 to TRBJ1-1; D is unclear. The CDR3 runs 17 residues. Germline V gene data show CDR1 as SGHDN and CDR2 as FVKESK. The germline V and J ends were trimmed by 2 bases and 4 bases, with 20 bases remaining between them. The DNA of the CDR3 is TGTGCCAGCAGCCAACTTCTGTCTTGGGGAGGAATCACTGAAGCTTTCTTT. Protein sequence: CASSQLLSWGGITEAFF.

This clonotype was detected ten times or more. The junction departs from germline at one end; a sequencing error may be responsible. This chain connects TRBV7-6 to TRBJ2-3; no definite D call. The CDR3 spans 14 residues. Germline loops: CDR1 SGHVS, CDR2 FNYEAQ. In DNA, the CDR3 is TGTGCCAGCAGCTTAGCATATCGCACGGATACGCAGTATTTT. This sequence encodes CASSLAYRTDTQYF.

This clonotype was counted ten times or more. The chain carries TRBV9 and TRBJ1-3; weak D call: TRBD1 (5 bases). Germline V gene data show CDR1 as SGDLS and CDR2 as YYNGEE. This CDR3 has 14 residues. V was pared by 0 bases and J by 3 bases, with 7 bases between. Written as DNA, the CDR3 is TGTGCCAGCAGCGTAGGGGGACTTGGAAACACCATATATTTT. Translation gives CASSVGGLGNTIYF.

This clonotype was observed many times. The chain joins TRBV11-2 to TRBJ2-3; either TRBD1 or TRBD2 may fit D (5 bases each). The CDR3 is 15 residues long. Germline CDR1 and CDR2: SGHAT and FQNNGV. V lost 3 bases and J lost 3, with 13 bases in between. In DNA form, the CDR3 reads TGTGCCAGCAGCTTTTGGGACGGAGCTACAGATACGCAGTATTTT. Protein: CASSFWDGATDTQYF.

In this sample, this clonotype turned up many times. CDR3 in amino acids: CSARQEPSANEKLFF. In DNA, the CDR3 is TGCAGTGCTAGACAGGAACCGTCCGCTAATGAAAAACTGTTTTTT. The chain links TRBV20-1 to TRBJ1-4; no clear D gene. CDR3 size: 15 residues. Trimming removed 2 bases from V and 3 bases from J, with 13 bases in between. Germline-derived CDR1 and CDR2 are DFQATT and SNEGSKA (reference sequence).

This clonotype came up many times. The chain employs TRBV5-1 and TRBJ1-2; 9 nucleotides align to TRBD1. Losses at the gene ends were 4 bases for V and 6 bases for J; bases not matched to a gene: 22. The CDR3 is 19 amino acids. The germline V gene has CDR1 SGHRS and CDR2 YFSETQ. In DNA, the CDR3 is TGCGCCAGCAGCGCCTCTTTGGGACAGGGCTCCAAGAAGAGGCATGGCTACACCTTC. Translation: CASSASLGQGSKKRHGYTF.

In this sample, this clonotype turned up many times. The rearrangement links TRBV5-1 to TRBJ2-3; 11 bases align to TRBD1. The V gene end was trimmed by 4 bases and the J gene end by 6 bases; junction bases not matched to a gene: 1. This CDR3 comprises 13 residues. From germline, CDR1 is SGHRS and CDR2 YFSETQ. CDR3 DNA: TGCGCCAGCAGCGGACAGGGGGCGGATACGCAGTATTTT. Protein: CASSGQGADTQYF.